This T cell receptor (beta chain) was profiled in a study of Graves' ophthalmopathy and Graves' hyperthyroidism. Per germline, CDR1 MNHNS and CDR2 SASEGT. Trimming shortened V by 6 bases and J by 6 bases, and 12 bases separated the two germline ends. This CDR3 has 13 amino acids. RNA transcripts yielded amplified TCR beta CDR3 regions. In the first round, RT-PCR was carried out with HTBI primers, and a multiplex PCR formed the second round. TCRdb re-called the multiplex PCR reads through MiXCR, storing one row per CDR3 protein. The repertoire includes about 500,000 distinct CDR3 sequences, 39% of them detected once, and around 4.6% sits in the top ten. This clonotype appeared a single time.

Sequencing was performed on peripheral blood or thyroid tissue (not recorded which). This rearrangement joins TRBV6-1 to TRBJ1-3, with a possible D match to TRBD1 (5 bases). This clonotype was obtained from an adult man with Graves' hyperthyroidism. The CDR3 sequence is CASRPGGVNTIYF. CDR3 nucleotide sequence: TGTGCCAGCAGGCCCGGGGGGGTAAACACCATATATTTT.